Many counts were recorded for the clone carrying this TCR beta chain. Antigen specificity is unknown. The protocol was immunoSEQ multiplex PCR, while the TCRdb copy is restricted to in-frame clones and leaves out a portion. The sample is made up of 80,000 or so clones, none counted only once. Most patients and controls had Caucasian heritage. This sample was included in a study of T cell clonality in common variable immunodeficiency. Study findings and constraints: Shared TCRbeta clones were fewer between CVID subjects than controls. CVID subjects showed higher TCRbeta clonality than healthy controls.

The origin of this receptor is a person aged 18 to 75 in good health. What was sequenced was peripheral blood mononuclear cells.

The part of the CDR3 DNA that was read is TGTGCCAGCCGGAACGGGGGAGGGTCCTACGAG. Encoded protein: CASRNGGGSYE. The whole CDR3 is CASRNGGGSYEQYF. J is TRBJ2-7 and V is TRBV19; TRBD2 matches 7 bases. The read falls 3 residues short of the CDR3 end, and the missing part is taken from the germline J gene. Trimming at V came to 9 bases and at J to 1 base, leaving 9 bases not matched to a gene. Germline V lookup: CDR1 LNHDA, CDR2 SQIVND (reference sequence). The CDR3 is 14 amino acids.